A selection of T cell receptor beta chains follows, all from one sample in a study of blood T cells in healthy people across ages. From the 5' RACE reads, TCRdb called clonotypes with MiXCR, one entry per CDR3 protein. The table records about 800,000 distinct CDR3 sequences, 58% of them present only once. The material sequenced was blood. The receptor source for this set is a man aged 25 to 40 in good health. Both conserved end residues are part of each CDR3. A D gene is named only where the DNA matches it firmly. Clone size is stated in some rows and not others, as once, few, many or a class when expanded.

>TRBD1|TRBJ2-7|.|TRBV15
TGTGCCACCAGCAGAGACCGGGACAGGGTCGCCGAGCAGTACTTC
CATSRDRDRVAEQYF
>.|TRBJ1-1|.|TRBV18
TGTGCCAGCTCACCCATCAGGGAGAACACTGAAGCTTTCTTT
CASSPIRENTEAFF
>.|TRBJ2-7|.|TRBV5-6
TGTGCCAGCACCCAAGGGGCTCGGGACGAGCAGTACTTC
CASTQGARDEQYF
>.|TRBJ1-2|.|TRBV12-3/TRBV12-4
TGTGCCAGCAGTTTATCCGCAGGGAGTCATGGCTACACCTTC
CASSLSAGSHGYTF
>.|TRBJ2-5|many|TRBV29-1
TGCAGCGTTGAGCGTCAAGAGACCCAGTACTTC
CSVERQETQYF
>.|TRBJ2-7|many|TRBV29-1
TGCAGCGCGGGCTCCTCGAGCTCCTACGAGCAGTACTTC
CSAGSSSSYEQYF
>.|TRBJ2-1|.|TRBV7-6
TGTGCCAGCAGCTTAGCGGGAGCAGTCAATGAGCAGTTCTTC
CASSLAGAVNEQFF
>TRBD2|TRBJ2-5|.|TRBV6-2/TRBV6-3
TGTGCCAGCAGTTACTCGACACTAGCGGTTGATGTGACCCAGTACTTC
CASSYSTLAVDVTQYF
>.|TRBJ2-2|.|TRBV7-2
TGTGCCAGCAGGCTAGGGGGGACGGTAACCGGGGAGCTGTTTTTT
CASRLGGTVTGELFF
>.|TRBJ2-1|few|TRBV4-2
TGTGCCAGCAGCCCCCAGGCCCGGGCCGACCGATACAATGAGCAGTTCTTC
CASSPQARADRYNEQFF
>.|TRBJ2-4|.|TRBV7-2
TGTGCCAGCAGTTCTGGTGCCCCCAACATTCAGTACTTC
CASSSGAPNIQYF
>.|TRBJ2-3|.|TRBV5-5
TGTGCCAGCAGCTTGGAGGGGGGGACAACAGATACGCAGTATTTT
CASSLEGGTTDTQYF
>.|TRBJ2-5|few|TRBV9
TGTGCCAGCAGCGTCGGAGGCAGACAAGAGACCCAGTACTTC
CASSVGGRQETQYF
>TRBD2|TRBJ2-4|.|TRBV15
TGTGCCACCAGCGATGTTCTAGCGGGGGAGCAGTACTTC
CATSDVLAGEQYF
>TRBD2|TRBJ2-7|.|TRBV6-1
TGTGCCACCAGGACTAGCGGGAGCGACAGCTCCTACGAGCAGTACTTC
CATRTSGSDSSYEQYF
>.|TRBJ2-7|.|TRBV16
TGTGCCAGCAGCCAACCAAGGGTTCCGCAGTACTTC
CASSQPRVPQYF
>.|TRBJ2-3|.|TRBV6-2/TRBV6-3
TGTGCCAGCCATCAGCCCTCCACAGATACGCAGTATTTT
CASHQPSTDTQYF
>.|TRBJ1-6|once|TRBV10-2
TGCGCCAGCAGTGTCGCGGATTTCTATAATTCACCCCTCCACTTT
CASSVADFYNSPLHF
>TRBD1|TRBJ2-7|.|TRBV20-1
TGCAGTGCTAGAGAACCAGGGACAGCTTCCTACGAGCAGTACTTC
CSAREPGTASYEQYF
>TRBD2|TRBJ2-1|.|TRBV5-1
TGCGCCAGCAGCTTGGGTTCTAGCGGGAGTCGTAATGAGCAGTTCTTC
CASSLGSSGSRNEQFF
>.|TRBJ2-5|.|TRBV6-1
TGTGCCAGCAGTGCCCTTGGGTTCCAAGAGACCCAGTACTTC
CASSALGFQETQYF
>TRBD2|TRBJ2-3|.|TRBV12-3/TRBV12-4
TGTACCAGCAGTTTCGGGGGGGCCGCAGATACACAGTATTTT
CTSSFGGAADTQYF
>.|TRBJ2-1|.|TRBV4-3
TGCGCCAGCAGCCAAGAAGGACCCAGGGGTTTCAATGAGCAGTTCTTC
CASSQEGPRGFNEQFF
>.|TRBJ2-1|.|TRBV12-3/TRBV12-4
TGTGCCAGCAGCCCCGGGACTCCCCTAGCTGAGCAGTTCTTC
CASSPGTPLAEQFF
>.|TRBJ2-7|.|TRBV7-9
TGTGCCAGCAGCTGCCATTCCGGGGACGAGCAGTACTTC
CASSCHSGDEQYF
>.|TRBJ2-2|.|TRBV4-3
TGCGCCAGCAGCCAAGATATGGGGCACACCGGGGAGCTGTTTTTT
CASSQDMGHTGELFF
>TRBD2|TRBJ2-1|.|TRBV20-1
TGCAGGGTAACTAGCGGGAGTATCCACGAGCAGCACTTC
CRVTSGSIHEQHF